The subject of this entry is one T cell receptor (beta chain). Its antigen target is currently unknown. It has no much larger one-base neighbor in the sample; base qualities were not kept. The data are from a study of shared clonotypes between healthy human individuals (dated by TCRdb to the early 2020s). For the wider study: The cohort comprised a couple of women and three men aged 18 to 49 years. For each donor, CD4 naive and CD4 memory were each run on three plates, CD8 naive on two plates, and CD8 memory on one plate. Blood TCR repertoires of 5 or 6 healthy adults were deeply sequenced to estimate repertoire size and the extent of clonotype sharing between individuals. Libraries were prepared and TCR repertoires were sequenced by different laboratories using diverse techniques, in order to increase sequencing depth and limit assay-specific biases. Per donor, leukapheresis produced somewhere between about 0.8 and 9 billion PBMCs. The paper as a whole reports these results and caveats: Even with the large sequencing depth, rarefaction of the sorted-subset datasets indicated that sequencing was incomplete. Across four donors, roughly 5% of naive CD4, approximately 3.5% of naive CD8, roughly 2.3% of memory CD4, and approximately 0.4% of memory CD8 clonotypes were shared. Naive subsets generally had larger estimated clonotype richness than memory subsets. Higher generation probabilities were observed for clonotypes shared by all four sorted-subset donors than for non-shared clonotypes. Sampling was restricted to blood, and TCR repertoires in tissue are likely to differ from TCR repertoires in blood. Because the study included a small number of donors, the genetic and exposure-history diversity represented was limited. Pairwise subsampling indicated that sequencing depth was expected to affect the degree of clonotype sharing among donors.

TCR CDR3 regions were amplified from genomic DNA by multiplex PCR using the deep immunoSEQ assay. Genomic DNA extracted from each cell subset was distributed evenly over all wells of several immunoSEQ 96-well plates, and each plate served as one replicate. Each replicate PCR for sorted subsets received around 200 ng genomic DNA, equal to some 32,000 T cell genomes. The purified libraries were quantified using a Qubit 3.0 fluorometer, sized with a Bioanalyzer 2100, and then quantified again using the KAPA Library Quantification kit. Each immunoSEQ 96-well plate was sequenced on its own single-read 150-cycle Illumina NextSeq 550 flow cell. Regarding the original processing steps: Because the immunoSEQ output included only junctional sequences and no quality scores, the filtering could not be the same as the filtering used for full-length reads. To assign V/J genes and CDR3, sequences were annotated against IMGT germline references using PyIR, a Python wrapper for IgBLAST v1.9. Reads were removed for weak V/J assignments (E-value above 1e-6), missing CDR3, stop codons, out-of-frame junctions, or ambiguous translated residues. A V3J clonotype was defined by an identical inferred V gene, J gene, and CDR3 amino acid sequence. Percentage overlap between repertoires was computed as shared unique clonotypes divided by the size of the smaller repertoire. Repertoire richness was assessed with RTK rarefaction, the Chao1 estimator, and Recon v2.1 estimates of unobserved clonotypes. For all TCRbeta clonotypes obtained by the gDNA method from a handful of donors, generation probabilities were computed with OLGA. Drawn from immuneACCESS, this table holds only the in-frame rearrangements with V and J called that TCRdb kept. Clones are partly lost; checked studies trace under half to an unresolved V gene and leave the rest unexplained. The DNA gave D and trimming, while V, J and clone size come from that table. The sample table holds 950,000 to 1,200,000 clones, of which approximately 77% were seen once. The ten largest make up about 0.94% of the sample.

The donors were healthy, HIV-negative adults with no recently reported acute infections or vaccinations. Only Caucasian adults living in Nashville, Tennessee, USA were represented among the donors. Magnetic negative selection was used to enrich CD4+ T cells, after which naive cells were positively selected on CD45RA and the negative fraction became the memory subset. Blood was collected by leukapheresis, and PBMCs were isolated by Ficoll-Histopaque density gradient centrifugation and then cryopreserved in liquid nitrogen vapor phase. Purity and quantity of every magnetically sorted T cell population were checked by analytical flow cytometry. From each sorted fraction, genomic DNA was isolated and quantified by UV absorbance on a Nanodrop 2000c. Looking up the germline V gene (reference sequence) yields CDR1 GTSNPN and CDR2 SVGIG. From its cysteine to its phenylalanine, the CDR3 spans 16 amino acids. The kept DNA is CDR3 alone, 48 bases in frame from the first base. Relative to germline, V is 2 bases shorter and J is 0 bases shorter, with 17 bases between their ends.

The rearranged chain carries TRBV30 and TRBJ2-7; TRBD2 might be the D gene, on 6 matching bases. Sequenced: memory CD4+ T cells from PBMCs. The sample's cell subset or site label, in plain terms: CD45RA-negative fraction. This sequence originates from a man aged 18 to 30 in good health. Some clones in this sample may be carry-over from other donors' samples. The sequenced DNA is TGTGCCTGGAGTCGAGGGCGGGCGGGAAGCTCCTACGAGCAGTACTTC. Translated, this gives CAWSRGRAGSSYEQYF.